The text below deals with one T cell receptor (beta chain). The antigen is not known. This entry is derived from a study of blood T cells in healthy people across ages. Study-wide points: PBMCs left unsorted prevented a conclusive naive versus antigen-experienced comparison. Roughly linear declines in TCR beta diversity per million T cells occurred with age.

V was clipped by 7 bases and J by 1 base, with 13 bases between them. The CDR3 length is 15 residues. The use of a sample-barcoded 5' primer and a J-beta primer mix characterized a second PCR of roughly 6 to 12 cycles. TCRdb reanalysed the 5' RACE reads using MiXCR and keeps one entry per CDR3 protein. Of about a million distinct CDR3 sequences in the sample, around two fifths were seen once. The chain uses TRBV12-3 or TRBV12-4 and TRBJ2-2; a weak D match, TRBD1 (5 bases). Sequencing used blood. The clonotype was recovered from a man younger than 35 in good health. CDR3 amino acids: CASIKGLRNTGELFF. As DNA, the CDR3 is TGTGCCAGCATCAAGGGGCTAAGGAACACCGGGGAGCTGTTTTTT.